Listed below are T cell receptor beta chains from one sample, sequenced in a study of T cell responses to AZD1222 COVID-19 vaccine. The data were produced by immunoSEQ multiplex PCR, yet TCRdb's version contains in-frame clones alone and is incomplete. This sample has over 90,000 clones, with 91% found just once. The starting material was peripheral blood, obtained on day 0 of AZD1222 vaccination. The receptor set was obtained from an adult in good health. Both conserved end residues are trimmed from each CDR3. The order of the fields is V gene, CDR3 protein.

v_call: TRBV28; cdr3_aa: ASTLGTGNGYT
v_call: TRBV6-1; cdr3_aa: ASSEFDRGLGAQH
v_call: TRBV2; cdr3_aa: ASSKGGLAGEEQY
v_call: TRBV7-3; cdr3_aa: ASSLSRADYNEQF
v_call: TRBV4-2; cdr3_aa: ASSQDRGIHEQY
v_call: TRBV7-8; cdr3_aa: ASSSQQGIGMNTEAF
v_call: TRBV29-1; cdr3_aa: SVEERGSSYEQY
v_call: TRBV6-5; cdr3_aa: ASTQTDTQY
v_call: TRBV7-3; cdr3_aa: ASSFTGTQHTGELF
v_call: TRBV7-9; cdr3_aa: ASSSRGDGLLNIQY
v_call: TRBV11-1; cdr3_aa: ASSGPQSPLH
v_call: TRBV28; cdr3_aa: ASSPLDSGLTDTQY
v_call: TRBV18; cdr3_aa: ASSPNLGTSGSEAKNIQY
v_call: TRBV3-1/TRBV3-2; cdr3_aa: ASSQDKGQNNSPLH
v_call: TRBV5-1; cdr3_aa: ASSLTAGGRDEQY
v_call: TRBV27; cdr3_aa: ASSLSARVGETQY
v_call: TRBV28; cdr3_aa: ASTRMGQAAYGANVLT